The 9 T cell receptor beta chains below all came from one sample that was sequenced in a study of identical twins. In TCRdb, the 5' RACE reads were re-called with MiXCR into one record per CDR3 protein. The sample yields 400,000 to 650,000 distinct CDR3 sequences, 22% seen once. This same sample was also taken into another study, of T cells expressing NK-cell markers.

The sequencing input was CD4+ T cells sorted from blood. The receptors originated from a woman aged 18-29 years in good health.

V is TRBV20-1 and J is TRBJ2-3; 13 nucleotides line up with TRBD2. This CDR3 region has 15 residues. The germline gives CDR1 DFQATT, CDR2 SNEGSKA (reference sequence). V lost 6 bases, J lost 5 bases, and 8 bases stayed unmatched. CDR3 sequence reads: CSAAPLAGGQDTQYF. For the CDR3, the DNA is TGCAGTGCGGCCCCACTAGCGGGGGGGCAAGATACGCAGTATTTT.

This clonotype was counted between two and nine times. The chain links TRBV20-1 to TRBJ2-5, with 7 bases lining up with TRBD2. J lost 2 bases, V lost 4 bases, and 1 base had no gene match. CDR1 DFQATT and CDR2 SNEGSKA come from the germline V gene (reference sequence). The CDR3 sequence is 12 residues long. The CDR3 DNA reads TGCAGTGCTAACGGGGGGCAAGAGACCCAGTACTTC. Encoded protein: CSANGGQETQYF.

This clonotype was seen only a few times. This chain uses TRBV28 with TRBJ2-1, with 9 bases fitting TRBD1. Germline V gene lookup returns CDR1 MDHEN and CDR2 SYDVKM. The CDR3 consists of 19 residues. Trimming cost V 4 bases and J 4 bases; bases outside gene matches: 17. In DNA, the CDR3 is TGTGCCAGCAGTTCGAAAATCCAATCGGACAGGGGATTTTACAATGAGCAGTTCTTC. Translation: CASSSKIQSDRGFYNEQFF.

This clonotype occurred many times. CDR3 protein: CASSSGTGADTQYF. CDR3 sequence (DNA): TGTGCCAGCAGCTCCGGGACAGGGGCAGATACGCAGTATTTT. V is TRBV7-2 and J is TRBJ2-3; 10 bases are shared with TRBD1. The junction had 2 bases not matched to a gene; V was cut back by 4 bases and J by 4 bases. Germline CDR1 reads SGHTA; CDR2 reads FQGNSA. The CDR3 covers 14 residues.

For this clonotype: This sequence may be a read error, since a much larger clone differs from it by one base. The chain couples TRBV6-1 to TRBJ1-2; D is possibly TRBD1 (6 bases). The CDR3 extends over 15 amino acids. Germline V CDR1 and CDR2: MNHNS, SASEGT. The V end lost 6 bases, the J end lost 7 bases, and 21 bases lay between the germline ends. The CDR3 loop reads CASRDRNRVFRGYTF. The CDR3 nucleotides are TGTGCCAGCAGGGACCGGAACAGGGTTTTCCGTGGCTACACCTTC.

This chain uses TRBV14 with TRBJ2-1; D gene unclear. With 0 bases removed from V and 9 bases from J, the gap between germline ends came to 12 bases. CDR3 length: 14 residues. Looked up from germline, CDR1 is SGHDN and CDR2 is FVKESK. CDR3 in amino acids: CASSQDSLAAEQFF. In nucleotides, the CDR3 is TGTGCCAGCAGCCAAGATAGCCTCGCAGCTGAGCAGTTCTTC.

This clonotype was detected a few times. V usage is TRBV20-1 and J usage is TRBJ2-3, with D tentatively TRBD1 (5 bases). The CDR3 runs to 14 residues. V was cut by 5 bases and J by 6 bases, with 18 bases left in between. The germline gives CDR1 DFQATT, CDR2 SNEGSKA (reference sequence). CDR3 region: CSASLGTGRDTQYF. The CDR3 DNA follows: TGCAGTGCTTCCCTGGGCACAGGCCGCGATACGCAGTATTTT.

In this sample, this clonotype turned up many times. V and J are TRBV5-5 and TRBJ2-3, with D perhaps matching TRBD2 (6 bases). Trimming stripped 4 bases from V and 12 bases from J, with 15 bases between. This CDR3 is 12 amino acids long. Germline CDR1 is SGHKS and CDR2 is YYEKEE (reference sequence). The CDR3 loop is CASSDSGPRQYF. CDR3 nucleotide sequence: TGTGCCAGCAGCGACAGCGGGCCTCGACAGTATTTT.

This clonotype was recorded many times. This chain's CDR3 is CSVEGVKINEQFF. Written as DNA, the CDR3 is TGCAGCGTTGAAGGGGTTAAAATTAATGAGCAGTTCTTC. The J gene is TRBJ2-1, the V gene TRBV29-1; D gene uncertain. The CDR3 consists of 13 residues. V dropped 1 base and J dropped 7 bases, with 11 bases sitting between them. The germline gives CDR1 SQVTM, CDR2 ANQGSEA.